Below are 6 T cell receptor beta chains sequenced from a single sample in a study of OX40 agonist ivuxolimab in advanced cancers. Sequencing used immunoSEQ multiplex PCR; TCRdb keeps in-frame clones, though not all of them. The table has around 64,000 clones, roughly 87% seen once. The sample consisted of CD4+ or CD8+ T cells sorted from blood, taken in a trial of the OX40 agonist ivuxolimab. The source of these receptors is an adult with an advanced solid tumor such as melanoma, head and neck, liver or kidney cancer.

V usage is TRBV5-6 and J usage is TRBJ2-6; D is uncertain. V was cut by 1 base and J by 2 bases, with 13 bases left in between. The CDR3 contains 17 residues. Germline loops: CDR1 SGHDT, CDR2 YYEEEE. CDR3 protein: CASSLRILETGANVLTF. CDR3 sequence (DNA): TGTGCCAGCAGCTTGAGAATTCTGGAGACTGGGGCCAACGTCCTGACTTTC. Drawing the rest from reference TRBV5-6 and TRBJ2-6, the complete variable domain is DAGVTQSPTHLIKTRGQQVTLRCSPKSGHDTVSWYQQALGQGPQFIFQYYEEEERQRGNFPDRFSGHQFPNYSSELNVNALLLGDSALYLCASSLRILETGANVLTFGAGSRLTVL.

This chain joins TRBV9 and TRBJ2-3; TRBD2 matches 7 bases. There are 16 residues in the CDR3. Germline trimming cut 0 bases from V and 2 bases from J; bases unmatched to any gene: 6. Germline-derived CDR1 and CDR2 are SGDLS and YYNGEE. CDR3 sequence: CASSVAASGFTDTQYF. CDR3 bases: TGTGCCAGCAGCGTAGCGGCTAGCGGATTCACAGATACGCAGTATTTT.

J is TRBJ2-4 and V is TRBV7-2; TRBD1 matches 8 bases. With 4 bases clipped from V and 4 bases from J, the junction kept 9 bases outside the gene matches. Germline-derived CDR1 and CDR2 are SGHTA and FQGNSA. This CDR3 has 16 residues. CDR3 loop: CASSYTTRTGKNIQYF. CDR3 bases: TGTGCCAGCAGCTATACTACGAGGACAGGGAAAAACATTCAGTACTTC.

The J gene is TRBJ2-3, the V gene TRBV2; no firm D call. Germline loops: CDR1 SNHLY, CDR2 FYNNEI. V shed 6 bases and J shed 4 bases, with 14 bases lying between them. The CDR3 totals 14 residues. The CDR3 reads CASSAPPRADTQYF. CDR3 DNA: TGTGCCAGCAGCGCCCCCCCAAGGGCAGATACGCAGTATTTT.

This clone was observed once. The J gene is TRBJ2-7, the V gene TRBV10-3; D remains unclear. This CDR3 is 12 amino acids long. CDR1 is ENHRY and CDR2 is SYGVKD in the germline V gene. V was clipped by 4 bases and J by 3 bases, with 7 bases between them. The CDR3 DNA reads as TGTGCCATCAGTGGGGCGCACTACGAGCAGTACTTC. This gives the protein CAISGAHYEQYF.

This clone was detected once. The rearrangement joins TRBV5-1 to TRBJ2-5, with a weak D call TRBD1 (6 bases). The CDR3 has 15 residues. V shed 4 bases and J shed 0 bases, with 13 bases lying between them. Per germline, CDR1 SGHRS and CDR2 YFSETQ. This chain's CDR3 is CASSVQGLDQETQYF. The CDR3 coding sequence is TGCGCCAGCAGCGTACAGGGTCTGGACCAAGAGACCCAGTACTTC.